This T cell receptor (beta chain) was documented in a study of monozygotic twins with inflammatory bowel disease. This CDR3 contains 15 residues. Germline V gene sequence: CDR1 MNHNS, CDR2 SASEGT. UMIs that had a 6-nucleotide sample barcode were put in using template switching. Following a re-call of the 5' RACE reads, TCRdb has one entry per CDR3 protein and lacks DNA. The sample is made up of about 450,000 distinct CDR3 sequences, and the top ten hold 2.4% of it. Sequenced input: blood. This TCR derives from a human donor with ulcerative colitis or Crohn's disease, or a healthy co-twin of an affected twin (not recorded which). V and J are TRBV6-1 and TRBJ2-2; TCRdb proposes TRBD2, but this gene call is untestable without DNA. CDR3 residues: CASSESAGPVGELFF.